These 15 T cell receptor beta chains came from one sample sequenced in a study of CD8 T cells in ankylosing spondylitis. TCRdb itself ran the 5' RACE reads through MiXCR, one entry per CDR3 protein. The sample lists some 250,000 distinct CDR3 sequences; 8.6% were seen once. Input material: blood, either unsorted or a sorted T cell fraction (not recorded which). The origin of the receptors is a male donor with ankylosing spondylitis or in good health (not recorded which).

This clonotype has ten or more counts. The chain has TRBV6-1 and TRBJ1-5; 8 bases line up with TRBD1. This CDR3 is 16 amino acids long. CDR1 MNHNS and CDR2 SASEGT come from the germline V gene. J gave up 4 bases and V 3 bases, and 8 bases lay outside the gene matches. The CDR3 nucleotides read TGTGCCAGCAGTGACCAAGGACAGGGAATTAATCAGCCCCAGCATTTT. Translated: CASSDQGQGINQPQHF.

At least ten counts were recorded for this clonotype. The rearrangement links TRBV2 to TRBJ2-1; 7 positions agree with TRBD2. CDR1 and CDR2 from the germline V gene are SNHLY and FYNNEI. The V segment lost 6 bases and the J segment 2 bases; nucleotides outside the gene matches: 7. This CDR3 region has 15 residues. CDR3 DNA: TGTGCCAGCAGCCCCGGGCGGGAGACCTACAATGAGCAGTTCTTC. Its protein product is CASSPGRETYNEQFF.

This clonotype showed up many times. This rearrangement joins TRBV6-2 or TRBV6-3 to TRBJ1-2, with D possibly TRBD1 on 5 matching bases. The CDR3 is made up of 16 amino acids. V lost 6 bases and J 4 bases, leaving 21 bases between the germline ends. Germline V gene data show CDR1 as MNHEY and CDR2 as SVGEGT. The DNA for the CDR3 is TGTGCCAGCAGACAAGACAGCACCCCTGCTAGCTATGGCTACACCTTC. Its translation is CASRQDSTPASYGYTF.

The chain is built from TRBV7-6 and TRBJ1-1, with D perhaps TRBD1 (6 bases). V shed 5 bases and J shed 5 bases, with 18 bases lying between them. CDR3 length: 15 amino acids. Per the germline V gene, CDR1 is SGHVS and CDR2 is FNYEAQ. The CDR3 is CASSPILWGRTEAFF. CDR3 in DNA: TGTGCCAGCAGCCCCATCCTGTGGGGGCGGACTGAAGCTTTCTTT.

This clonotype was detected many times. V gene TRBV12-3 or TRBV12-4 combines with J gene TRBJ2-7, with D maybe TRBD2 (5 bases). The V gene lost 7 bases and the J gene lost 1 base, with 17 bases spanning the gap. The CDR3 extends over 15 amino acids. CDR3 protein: CASTTAGIKSYEQYF. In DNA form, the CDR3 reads TGTGCCAGCACCACGGCGGGCATCAAGTCCTACGAGCAGTACTTC.

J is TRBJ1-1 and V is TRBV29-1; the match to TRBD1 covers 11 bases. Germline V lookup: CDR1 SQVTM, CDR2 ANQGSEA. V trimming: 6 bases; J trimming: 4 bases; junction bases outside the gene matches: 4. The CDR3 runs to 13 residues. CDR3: CSVTGTGGTEAFF. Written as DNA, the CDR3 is TGCAGCGTAACCGGGACAGGGGGCACTGAAGCTTTCTTT.

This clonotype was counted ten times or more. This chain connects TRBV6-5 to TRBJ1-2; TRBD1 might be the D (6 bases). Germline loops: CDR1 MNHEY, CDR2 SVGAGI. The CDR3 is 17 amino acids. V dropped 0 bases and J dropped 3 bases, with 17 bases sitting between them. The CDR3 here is CASSYSSSAGADYGYTF. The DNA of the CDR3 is TGTGCCAGCAGTTACTCCTCCTCGGCAGGGGCGGACTATGGCTACACCTTC.

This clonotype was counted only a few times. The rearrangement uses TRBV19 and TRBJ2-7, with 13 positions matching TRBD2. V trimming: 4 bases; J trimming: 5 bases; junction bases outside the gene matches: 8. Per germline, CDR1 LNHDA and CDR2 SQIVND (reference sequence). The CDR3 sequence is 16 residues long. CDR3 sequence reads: CASSTRTSGSGNEQYF. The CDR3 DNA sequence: TGTGCCAGTAGTACCCGGACTAGCGGGAGTGGTAACGAGCAGTACTTC.

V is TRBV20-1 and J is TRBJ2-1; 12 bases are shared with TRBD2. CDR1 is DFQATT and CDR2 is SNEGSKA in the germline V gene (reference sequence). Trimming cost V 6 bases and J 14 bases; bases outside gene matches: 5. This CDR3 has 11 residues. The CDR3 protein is CSAGLAGREFF. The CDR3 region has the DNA TGCAGTGCCGGACTAGCGGGAAGGGAGTTCTTC.

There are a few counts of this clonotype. The CDR3 nucleotides read TGCTGTGCAGATACGCAGTATTTT. It encodes CCADTQYF. The chain links TRBV29-1 to TRBJ2-3; no firm D call. CDR1 and CDR2 (germline): SQVTM, ANQGSEA. CDR3 length: 8 residues.

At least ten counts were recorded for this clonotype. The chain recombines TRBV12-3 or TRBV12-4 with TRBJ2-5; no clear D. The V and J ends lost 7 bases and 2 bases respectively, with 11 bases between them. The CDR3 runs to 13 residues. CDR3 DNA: TGTGCCAGCACCACATGGGGTCAAGAGACCCAGTACTTC. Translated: CASTTWGQETQYF.

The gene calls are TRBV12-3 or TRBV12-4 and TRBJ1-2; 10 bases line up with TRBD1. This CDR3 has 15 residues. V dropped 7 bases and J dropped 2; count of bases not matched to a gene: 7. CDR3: CASTHRGQGNYGYTF. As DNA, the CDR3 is TGTGCCAGCACCCACAGGGGACAGGGGAACTATGGCTACACCTTC.

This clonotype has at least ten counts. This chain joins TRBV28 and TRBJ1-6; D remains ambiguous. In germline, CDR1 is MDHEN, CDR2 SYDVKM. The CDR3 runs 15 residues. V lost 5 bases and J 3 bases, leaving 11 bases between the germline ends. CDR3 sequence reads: CASSSVADYNSPLHF. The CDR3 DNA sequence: TGTGCCAGCAGTAGCGTGGCCGACTATAATTCACCCCTCCACTTT.

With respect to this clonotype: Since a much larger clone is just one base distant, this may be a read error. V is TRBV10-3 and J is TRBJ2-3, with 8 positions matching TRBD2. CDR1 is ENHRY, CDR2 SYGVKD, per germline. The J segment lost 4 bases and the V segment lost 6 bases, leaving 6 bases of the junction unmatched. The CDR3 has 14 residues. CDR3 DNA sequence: TGTGCCATCAGCCCATCGGGAGGGTCAGATACGCAGTATTTT. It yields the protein CAISPSGGSDTQYF.

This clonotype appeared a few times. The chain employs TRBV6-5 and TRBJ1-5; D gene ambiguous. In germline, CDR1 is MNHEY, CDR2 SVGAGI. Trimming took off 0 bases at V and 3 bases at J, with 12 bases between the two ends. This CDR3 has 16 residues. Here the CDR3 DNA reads TGTGCCAGCAGTTACTCGAGACTCCCACCCAATCAGCCCCAGCATTTT. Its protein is CASSYSRLPPNQPQHF.